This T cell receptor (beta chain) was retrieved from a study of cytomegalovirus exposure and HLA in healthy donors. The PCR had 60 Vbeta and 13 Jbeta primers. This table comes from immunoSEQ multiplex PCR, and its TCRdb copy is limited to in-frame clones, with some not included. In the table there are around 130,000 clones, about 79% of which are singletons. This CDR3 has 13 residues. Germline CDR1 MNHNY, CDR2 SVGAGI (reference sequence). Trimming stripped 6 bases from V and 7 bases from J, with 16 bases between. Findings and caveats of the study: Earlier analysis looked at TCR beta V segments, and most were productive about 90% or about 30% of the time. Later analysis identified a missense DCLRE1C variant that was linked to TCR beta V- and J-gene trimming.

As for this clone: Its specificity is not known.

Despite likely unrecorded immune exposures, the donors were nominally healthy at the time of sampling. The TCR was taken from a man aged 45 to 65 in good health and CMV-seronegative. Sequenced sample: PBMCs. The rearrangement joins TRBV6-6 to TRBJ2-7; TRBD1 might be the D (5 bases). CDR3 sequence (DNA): TGTGCCAGCAGATCCGTGACAGTAGGGGAGCAGTACTTC. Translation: CASRSVTVGEQYF.